Presented here are 14 T cell receptor beta chains from one specimen sequenced in a study of blood T cell repertoires in COVID-19. Sequencing used immunoSEQ multiplex PCR; TCRdb keeps in-frame clones, though not all of them. Found here are about 70,000 clones, around 88% of them singletons; the top ten hold 5% to 7%. Sequenced input: peripheral blood. All receptors derive from a woman in her 70s with acute or convalescent COVID-19.

A few counts support this clone. The CDR3 spells CASSAAYGTGPNYGYTF. DNA for the CDR3: TGTGCCAGCAGCGCAGCGTACGGGACAGGGCCTAACTATGGCTACACCTTC. The chain combines TRBV11-2 with TRBJ1-2, with 9 bases lining up with TRBD1. The CDR3 is made up of 17 amino acids. Germline lookup yields CDR1 SGHAT and CDR2 FQNNGV. The V and J ends lost 5 bases and 0 bases, in that order; junction bases with no gene match: 10.

The chain uses TRBV5-6 and TRBJ2-5; D is ambiguous. The length of the CDR3 is 13 residues. Germline values: CDR1 SGHDT, CDR2 YYEEEE. V lost 0 bases to trimming and J lost 1 base, with 4 bases between them. The CDR3 loop reads CASSLAVQETQYF. CDR3 in DNA: TGTGCCAGCAGCTTGGCCGTCCAAGAGACCCAGTACTTC.

The V gene is TRBV14, the J gene TRBJ2-3; 7 bases are shared with TRBD2. CDR1 and CDR2 from the germline V gene are SGHDN and FVKESK. Trimming took 0 bases from V and 1 from J; bases not matched to a gene: 4. There are 16 residues in the CDR3. This CDR3 reads CASSQDPGLRTDTQYF. CDR3 DNA: TGTGCCAGCAGCCAAGATCCGGGACTACGCACAGATACGCAGTATTTT.

V gene TRBV6-5 combines with J gene TRBJ2-7, with D perhaps matching TRBD2 (5 bases). CDR1 and CDR2 (germline): MNHEY, SVGAGI. The length of the CDR3 is 14 residues. Trimming cost V 0 bases and J 2 bases, with 8 bases left between them. CDR3 loop: CASSYSTSTYEQYF. CDR3 in DNA: TGTGCCAGCAGTTACTCTACTAGTACCTACGAGCAGTACTTC.

This clone was counted a few times. The V gene is TRBV27, the J gene TRBJ1-2; 7 bases map to TRBD1. The CDR3 totals 13 residues. Germline V gene sequence: CDR1 MNHEY, CDR2 SMNVEV (reference sequence). Losses at the gene ends were 3 bases for V and 5 bases for J; bases not matched to a gene: 3. The CDR3 DNA sequence: TGTGCCAGCAGTTTCGGGGACAGATATGGCTACACCTTC. Protein product: CASSFGDRYGYTF.

The chain is built from TRBV6-6 and TRBJ1-5; TRBD1 matches at 8 bases. The germline gives CDR1 MNHNY, CDR2 SVGAGI (reference sequence). With 5 bases clipped from V and 4 bases from J, the junction kept 7 bases outside the gene matches. The CDR3 is made up of 15 amino acids. The CDR3 region has the DNA TGTGCCAGCAGTAAAGGACAGGGTCGAAATCAGCCCCAGCATTTT. It codes for CASSKGQGRNQPQHF.

The CDR3 reads CASSTGTGQNQPQHF. Here the CDR3 DNA reads TGTGCCAGCAGTACCGGGACAGGCCAGAATCAGCCCCAGCATTTT. The genes are TRBV27 and TRBJ1-5; 8 bases agree with TRBD1. This CDR3 comprises 15 residues. The V segment lost 5 bases and the J segment 4 bases; nucleotides outside the gene matches: 7. The germline V gene encodes CDR1 MNHEY and CDR2 SMNVEV (reference sequence).

The chain employs TRBV27 and TRBJ1-1, with 9 bases fitting TRBD1. This CDR3 is 16 amino acids long. V was clipped by 5 bases and J by 1 base; unmatched bases: 8. CDR1 and CDR2 (germline): MNHEY, SMNVEV (reference sequence). The CDR3 DNA reads as TGTGCCAGCAGTCAGACTCGGGACAGGGCGAACACTGAAGCTTTCTTT. Its translation is CASSQTRDRANTEAFF.

The rearrangement uses TRBV18 and TRBJ2-1; TRBD2 aligns across 10 bases. V gave up 3 bases and J gave up 6 bases; unmatched junction bases: 8. The CDR3 length is 16 residues. CDR1 and CDR2 from the germline V gene are KGHSH and LQKENI. The CDR3, as DNA: TGTGCCAGCTCACCCGTAAGCGGGAGGGGAAGCAATGAGCAGTTCTTC. This encodes CASSPVSGRGSNEQFF.

The rearrangement joins TRBV10-3 to TRBJ1-6; 7 bases map to TRBD1. There are 15 residues in the CDR3. J lost 10 bases, V lost 8 bases, and 14 bases had no gene match. CDR1 is ENHRY, CDR2 SYGVKD, per germline. CDR3 amino acids: CAIGRLDRTSSPLHF. CDR3 coding DNA: TGTGCCATCGGGCGATTGGACAGGACAAGCTCACCCCTCCACTTT.

This clone has just one count. V gene TRBV10-3 combines with J gene TRBJ1-1; 7 bases fit TRBD1. The CDR3 has 13 residues. The trim removed 6 bases at V and 7 bases at J, leaving 8 bases unmatched. CDR1 and CDR2 from the germline V gene are ENHRY and SYGVKD. Written as DNA, the CDR3 is TGTGCCATCAGAGACAGGGCCGAGGGTGAAGCTTTCTTT. Protein: CAIRDRAEGEAFF.

The chain links TRBV19 to TRBJ2-7, with 7 bases that match TRBD1. After removal of 10 bases from V and 5 bases from J, the junction contained 11 bases not matched to a gene. The CDR3 spans 13 residues. In germline, CDR1 is LNHDA, CDR2 SQIVND (reference sequence). CDR3 DNA: TGTGCCACTGGAGACAGGGCAATTGACGAGCAGTACTTC. Translated, it gives CATGDRAIDEQYF.

The chain combines TRBV12-3 or TRBV12-4 with TRBJ1-1; 7 bases agree with TRBD1. CDR3 length equals 12 residues. The V and J ends lost 5 bases and 6 bases, in that order; junction bases with no gene match: 3. CDR3 in DNA: TGTGCCAGCAGTACCGGGACAGCTGAAGCTTTCTTT. This gives the protein CASSTGTAEAFF.

The DNA for the CDR3 is TGTGCCAGCAGTTACGGACTAGCGGGGAGAAATGGGGAGCTGTTTTTT. As protein: CASSYGLAGRNGELFF. The chain is built from TRBV6-5 and TRBJ2-2, with TRBD2 identical over 12 bases. V trimming: 2 bases; J trimming: 8 bases; junction bases outside the gene matches: 6. The CDR3 spans 16 residues. Germline values: CDR1 MNHEY, CDR2 SVGAGI.